Each of the 15 T cell receptor beta chains below was sequenced from the same sample in a study of Ad26.COV2.S vaccination and SARS-CoV-2 variants. As to treatment: approximately 18 received Ad26.COV2.S at low or high dose, single or two shots; about 5 received placebo; per-sample allocation not given. On day 63 after the first injection, vaccine and placebo recipients gave samples. The method was immunoSEQ multiplex PCR; TCRdb's version includes in-frame clones alone and lacks a portion of them. The sample includes nearly 400,000 clones, around nine tenths of them seen just once. Sequences were derived from peripheral blood, sampled in a trial of Ad26.COV2.S vaccine versus placebo. These receptors originate from a person aged 18-65 years who received the Ad26.COV2.S COVID-19 vaccine or a placebo.

The chain recombines TRBV18 with TRBJ1-3; tentative D call: TRBD1 (6 bases). Germline-derived CDR1 and CDR2 are KGHSH and LQKENI. V lost 6 bases and J 4 bases, leaving 10 bases between the germline ends. The CDR3 length is 13 residues. CDR3 DNA: TGTGCCAGCTCTACAGGGAACGGAAACACCATATATTTT. This translates into CASSTGNGNTIYF.

This clone was found a few times. The chain combines TRBV11-2 with TRBJ2-1; D may be TRBD2 (5 bases). This CDR3 region has 12 residues. The germline V gene encodes CDR1 SGHAT and CDR2 FQNNGV. V gave up 3 bases and J gave up 10 bases, with 10 bases separating them. DNA of the CDR3: TGTGCCAGCAGCTTCCTAGCTGAAGAGCAGTTCTTC. This codes for CASSFLAEEQFF.

This chain links TRBV6-1 with TRBJ2-1; the match to TRBD2 covers 8 bases. From germline, CDR1 is MNHNS and CDR2 SASEGT. V gave up 0 bases and J gave up 3 bases; unmatched junction bases: 7. This CDR3 spans 17 amino acids. CDR3 region: CASSEATLAVLYNEQFF. CDR3 bases: TGTGCCAGCAGTGAAGCCACACTAGCGGTGCTCTACAATGAGCAGTTCTTC.

The chain couples TRBV7-8 to TRBJ2-1, with 10 nucleotides matching TRBD2. The V segment lost 1 base and the J segment 2 bases; nucleotides outside the gene matches: 11. The germline gives CDR1 SGHVS, CDR2 FQNEAQ. This CDR3 spans 19 amino acids. The CDR3 region is CASSLVSGASGSPYNEQFF. The CDR3, as DNA: TGTGCCAGCAGCTTAGTGTCCGGGGCTAGCGGGAGTCCCTACAATGAGCAGTTCTTC. Drawing the rest from reference TRBV7-8 and TRBJ2-1, the complete variable domain is GAGVSQSPRYKVAKRGQDVALRCDPISGHVSLFWYQQALGQGPEFLTYFQNEAQLDKSGLPSDRFFAERPEGSVSTLKIQRTQQEDSAVYLCASSLVSGASGSPYNEQFFGPGTRLTVL.

This sequence joins TRBV2 and TRBJ1-2, with TRBD1 identical over 9 bases. Germline CDR1 SNHLY, CDR2 FYNNEI. There are 15 residues in the CDR3. V was pared by 6 bases and J by 3 bases, with 8 bases of the junction left unmatched. The CDR3 DNA reads as TGTGCCAGCAGCTTCGACAGGGGGAGTTACTATGGCTACACCTTC. It translates to CASSFDRGSYYGYTF.

The V and J genes are TRBV28 and TRBJ1-3, with TRBD1 as a possible D gene (6 bases). From germline, CDR1 is MDHEN and CDR2 SYDVKM. The germline V and J ends were trimmed by 4 bases and 0 bases, with 16 bases remaining between them. This CDR3 region has 17 residues. The CDR3 is CASSSPTGFFSGNTIYF. The DNA for the CDR3 is TGTGCCAGCAGTTCCCCGACAGGCTTTTTCTCTGGAAACACCATATATTTT.

The chain carries TRBV7-2 and TRBJ1-2, with 11 bases fitting TRBD1. This CDR3 is built from 14 residues. The germline V gene has CDR1 SGHTA and CDR2 FQGNSA. J gave up 7 bases and V 5 bases, and 6 bases lay outside the gene matches. The CDR3 sequence is CASSGGQGARGYTF. CDR3 in DNA: TGTGCCAGCAGCGGAGGACAGGGGGCGCGTGGCTACACCTTC.

The gene calls are TRBV11-2 and TRBJ2-7, with TRBD2 as a possible D gene (6 bases). Looked up from germline, CDR1 is SGHAT and CDR2 is FQNNGV. The CDR3 is 17 residues long. Trimming cost V 2 bases and J 7 bases, with 24 bases left between them. The CDR3, as DNA: TGTGCCAGCAGCTTATTCCGCGGGACTCCTGGCCCGGGAGAGCAGTACTTC. It codes for CASSLFRGTPGPGEQYF.

DNA for the CDR3: TGTGCCAGCAGCTTACTGGGTTTGGGGAAGAACACCGGGGAGCTGTTTTTT. Its translation: CASSLLGLGKNTGELFF. The chain is built from TRBV7-3 and TRBJ2-2; the D is unclear. Trimming left V 2 bases short and J 1 base short, with 14 bases between. The length of the CDR3 is 17 residues. CDR1 SGHTA and CDR2 FQGTGA come from the germline V gene.

This chain joins TRBV7-9 and TRBJ2-2; 7 nucleotides line up with TRBD1. The CDR3 is 14 amino acids. CDR1 SEHNR and CDR2 FQNEAQ come from the germline V gene (reference sequence). Trimming removed 8 bases from V and 2 bases from J; junction bases left unmatched: 5. The DNA for the CDR3 is TGTGCCAGCGTAAGGGGGCGAAACACCGGGGAGCTGTTTTTT. It yields the protein CASVRGRNTGELFF.

The chain uses TRBV30 and TRBJ1-5, with TRBD1 identical over 7 bases. CDR1 is GTSNPN and CDR2 is SVGIG in the germline V gene (reference sequence). The CDR3 has 12 residues. V trimming: 7 bases; J trimming: 3 bases; junction bases outside the gene matches: 3. CDR3 in amino acids: CASGTDNQPQHF. DNA of the CDR3: TGTGCCTCGGGGACAGACAATCAGCCCCAGCATTTT.

The V and J genes are TRBV5-6 and TRBJ2-1, with 7 bases identical to TRBD1. CDR1 and CDR2 (germline): SGHDT, YYEEEE. V lost 4 bases, J lost 6 bases, and 10 bases stayed unmatched. CDR3 length: 15 residues. This CDR3 reads CASSMRQGLRNEQFF. Written as DNA, the CDR3 is TGTGCCAGCAGCATGCGACAGGGCCTGCGCAATGAGCAGTTCTTC.

This clone was seen only a few times. The V call is TRBV19, the J call TRBJ1-2; D may be TRBD1 (6 bases). The germline V gene has CDR1 LNHDA and CDR2 SQIVND (reference sequence). Trimming took off 5 bases at V and 2 bases at J, with 15 bases between the two ends. CDR3 length: 15 amino acids. CDR3 DNA: TGTGCCAGTAGTGAGACAGGCACCTTCAACTATGGCTACACCTTC. This sequence encodes CASSETGTFNYGYTF.

The V call is TRBV12-3 or TRBV12-4, the J call TRBJ2-7, with a tentative D call TRBD1 (6 bases). Trimming removed 6 bases from V and 4 bases from J, with 10 bases in between. CDR3 length: 12 residues. The CDR3 DNA is TGTGCCAGCAGAGTCGGGACATACGAGCAGTACTTC. Translating it yields CASRVGTYEQYF.

The J gene is TRBJ1-1, the V gene TRBV3-1 (or the pseudogene TRBV3-2); TRBD1 might be the D (5 bases). V was pared by 4 bases and J by 4 bases, with 13 bases between. CDR3 length: 14 amino acids. The germline CDR1 and CDR2 sequences are LGHDT and YNNKEL (reference sequence). CDR3 loop: CASSPQGLGTEAFF. CDR3 nucleotides: TGTGCCAGCAGCCCCCAGGGTCTCGGCACTGAAGCTTTCTTT.